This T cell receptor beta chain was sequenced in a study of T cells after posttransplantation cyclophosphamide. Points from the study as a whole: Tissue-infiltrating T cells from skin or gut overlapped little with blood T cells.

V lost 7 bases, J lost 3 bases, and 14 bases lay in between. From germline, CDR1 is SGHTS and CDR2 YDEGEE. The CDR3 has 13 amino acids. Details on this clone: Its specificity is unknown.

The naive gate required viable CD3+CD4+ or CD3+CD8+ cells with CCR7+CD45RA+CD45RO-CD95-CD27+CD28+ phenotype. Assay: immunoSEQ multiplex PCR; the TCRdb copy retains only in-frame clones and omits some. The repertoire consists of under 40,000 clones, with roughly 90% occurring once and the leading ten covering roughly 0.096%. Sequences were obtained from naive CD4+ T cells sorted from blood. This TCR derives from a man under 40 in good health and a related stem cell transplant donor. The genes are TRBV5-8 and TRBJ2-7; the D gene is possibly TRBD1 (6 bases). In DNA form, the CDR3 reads TGTGCCAGCGGAGTATTACAGGGCTACGAGCAGTACTTC. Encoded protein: CASGVLQGYEQYF. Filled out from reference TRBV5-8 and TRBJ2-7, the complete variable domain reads EAGVTQSPTHLIKTRGQQATLRCSPISGHTSVYWYQQALGLGLQFLLWYDEGEERNRGNFPPRFSGRQFPNYSSELNVNALELEDSALYLCASGVLQGYEQYFGPGTRLTVT.